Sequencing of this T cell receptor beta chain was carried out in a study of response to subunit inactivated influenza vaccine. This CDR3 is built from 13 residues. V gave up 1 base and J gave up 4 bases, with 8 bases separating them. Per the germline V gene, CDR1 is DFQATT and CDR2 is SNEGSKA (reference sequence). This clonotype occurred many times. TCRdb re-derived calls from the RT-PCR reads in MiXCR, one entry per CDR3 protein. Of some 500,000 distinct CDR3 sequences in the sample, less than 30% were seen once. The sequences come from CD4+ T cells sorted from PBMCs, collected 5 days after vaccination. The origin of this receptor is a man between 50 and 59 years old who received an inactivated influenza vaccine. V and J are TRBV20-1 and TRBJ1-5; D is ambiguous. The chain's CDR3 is CSARGPFNQPQHF. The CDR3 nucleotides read TGCAGTGCTAGAGGTCCTTTTAATCAGCCCCAGCATTTT.